Presented here are 14 T cell receptor beta chains from one specimen sequenced in a study of T cell repertoires in cytomegalovirus infection. What these receptors recognize is not known. Using its own MiXCR run on the reads, TCRdb lists one record per CDR3 protein. The sample has hundreds of thousands of distinct CDR3 sequences, roughly 30% seen once. Sequenced material: cultured PBMCs, taken from culture after CMV antigen stimulation. The receptors come from a human donor in good health (CMV status not recorded). Some clones in this sample may be carry-over from other donors' samples.

In its sample, this clonotype was seen a few times. The chain links TRBV4-1 to TRBJ2-7, with TRBD1 identical over 9 bases. V dropped 1 base and J dropped 1; count of bases not matched to a gene: 2. The germline CDR1 and CDR2 sequences are MGHRA and YSYEKL. The length of the CDR3 is 15 residues. The CDR3 nucleotides read TGCGCCAGCAGCCAAGGGGACAGGGATTCCTACGAGCAGTACTTC. This translates into CASSQGDRDSYEQYF.

This clonotype has more than one count but fewer than ten. This chain joins TRBV6-2 or TRBV6-3 and TRBJ1-5; 8 positions match TRBD1. The trim removed 7 bases at V and 3 bases at J, leaving 5 bases unmatched. Germline V CDR1 and CDR2: MNHEY, SVGEGT. The CDR3 totals 14 residues. DNA for the CDR3: TGTGCCAGCAACCCGACAGGGGACAATCAGCCCCAGCATTTT. This codes for CASNPTGDNQPQHF.

This clonotype came up many times. The chain combines TRBV7-2 with TRBJ2-5, with no clear D. Trimming removed 3 bases at V and 3 bases at J, with 8 bases between. This CDR3 spans 13 amino acids. Germline V gene data show CDR1 as SGHTA and CDR2 as FQGNSA. The CDR3 region has the DNA TGTGCCAGCAGCTTTAGGGCAGAAGAGACCCAGTACTTC. It is translated as CASSFRAEETQYF.

This clonotype occurred a few times. The genes are TRBV4-2 and TRBJ2-7, with TRBD2 identical over 16 bases. The CDR3 is made up of 15 amino acids. The germline CDR1 and CDR2 sequences are LGHNA and YNFKEQ. With V trimmed by 4 bases and J by 5 bases, 2 bases remained unmatched. Here the CDR3 DNA reads TGTGCCAGCAGCCGCGGGACTAGCGGGGGGGACGAGCAGTACTTC. It codes for CASSRGTSGGDEQYF.

The genes are TRBV24-1 and TRBJ1-2, with D uncertain. This CDR3 comprises 15 residues. The germline CDR1 and CDR2 sequences are KGHDR and SFDVKD. V was cut by 0 bases and J by 4 bases, with 11 bases left in between. This CDR3 is CATSDLEASSYGYTF. In DNA, the CDR3 is TGTGCCACCAGTGATTTGGAGGCGAGTAGCTATGGCTACACCTTC.

This clonotype has only a few counts. This sequence joins TRBV2 and TRBJ1-2; TRBD1 agrees at 7 bases. With 5 bases clipped from V and 8 bases from J, the junction kept 14 bases outside the gene matches. There are 15 residues in the CDR3. Germline values: CDR1 SNHLY, CDR2 FYNNEI. In nucleotides, the CDR3 is TGTGCCAGCAGTACGCAGGGACAGCTCAGTAGGGGCTACACCTTC. Translated: CASSTQGQLSRGYTF.

This clonotype was seen only a few times. The V call is TRBV19, the J call TRBJ1-1, with a possible D match to TRBD1 (6 bases). The CDR3 covers 18 residues. Germline-derived CDR1 and CDR2 are LNHDA and SQIVND (reference sequence). Between the trimmed V and J ends, which lost 5 bases and 0 bases, there was a span of 22 bases. The CDR3 DNA reads TGTGCCAGTAGTCAGCCGGGGGGGGCACCCAGGCTGAACACTGAAGCTTTCTTT. It specifies CASSQPGGAPRLNTEAFF.

The chain employs TRBV20-1 and TRBJ2-1, with TRBD2 identical over 7 bases. The trim removed 1 base at V and 1 base at J, leaving 10 bases unmatched. The germline V gene has CDR1 DFQATT and CDR2 SNEGSKA (reference sequence). This CDR3 contains 17 residues. CDR3 amino acids: CSARAPLLAVSYNEQFF. CDR3 bases: TGCAGTGCTAGAGCCCCCTTGCTAGCGGTGTCCTACAATGAGCAGTTCTTC.

This chain uses TRBV12-3 or TRBV12-4 with TRBJ2-7, with D maybe TRBD1 (6 bases). V was trimmed by 6 bases and J by 2 bases, leaving 14 bases between them. The CDR3 contains 14 residues. CDR3 residues: CASSRTGFPYEQYF. The CDR3 region has the DNA TGTGCCAGCAGCCGTACAGGGTTTCCCTACGAGCAGTACTTC.

This clonotype was counted only a few times. The chain has TRBV6-4 and TRBJ2-3, with D unclear. Trimming removed 8 bases at V and 0 bases at J, with 12 bases between. The length of the CDR3 is 14 residues. Looked up from germline, CDR1 is MRHNA and CDR2 is SNTAGT. The CDR3 here is CASSSQPSTDTQYF. The CDR3 DNA reads TGTGCCAGCTCGTCCCAGCCTAGCACAGATACGCAGTATTTT.

This chain joins TRBV12-3 or TRBV12-4 and TRBJ2-1; 9 bases align to TRBD1. CDR3 size: 15 residues. V shed 7 bases, J shed 2 bases, and the junction held 6 bases outside the gene matches. The CDR3 region is CASIRDRATYNEQFF. For the CDR3, the DNA is TGTGCCAGCATACGGGACAGGGCAACCTACAATGAGCAGTTCTTC.

The rearrangement uses TRBV20-1 and TRBJ1-1; D gene ambiguous. The CDR3 length is 13 residues. The V and J ends lost 1 base and 2 bases respectively, with 8 bases between them. CDR1 and CDR2 (germline): DFQATT, SNEGSKA (reference sequence). CDR3 sequence: CSARVQDNTEAFF. CDR3 bases: TGCAGTGCTAGAGTCCAAGACAACACTGAAGCTTTCTTT.

V gene TRBV19 combines with J gene TRBJ2-6, with 11 bases identical to TRBD2. Germline V gene lookup returns CDR1 LNHDA and CDR2 SQIVND (reference sequence). The junction had 7 bases not matched to a gene; V was cut back by 6 bases and J by 0 bases. CDR3 length: 18 amino acids. The CDR3 sequence is CASRPRLAGYSGANVLTF. The CDR3, as DNA: TGTGCCAGTAGACCCCGACTAGCGGGGTACTCTGGGGCCAACGTCCTGACTTTC.

In DNA, the CDR3 is TGTGCCAGCAGCTTATTGGGCAGGGGCGTCCGAGAGACCCAGTACTTC. It yields the protein CASSLLGRGVRETQYF. This sequence joins TRBV7-2 and TRBJ2-5, with D possibly being TRBD1 (6 bases). Trimming pared 2 bases from V and 4 bases from J, leaving 17 bases between. CDR1 is SGHTA, CDR2 FQGNSA, per germline. The CDR3 is made up of 16 amino acids. Supplemented by reference TRBV7-2 and TRBJ2-5, the full variable domain reads GAGVSQSPSNKVTEKGKDVELRCDPISGHTALYWYRQSLGQGLEFLIYFQGNSAPDKSGLPSDRFSAERTGGSVSTLTIQRTQQEDSAVYLCASSLLGRGVRETQYFGPGTRLLVL.